This entry lists 26 T cell receptor beta chains sequenced from one sample in a study of control samples from healthy donors and cancer patients. Sequencing used immunoSEQ multiplex PCR; TCRdb keeps in-frame clones, though not all of them. The data show roughly 130,000 clones, with roughly 94% seen just once and approximately 14% held by the top ten. Sequenced material: PBMCs. The receptors were sampled from a man aged 60 to 69 with colorectal cancer.

The chain recombines TRBV7-2 with TRBJ1-6; tentative D call: TRBD1 (5 bases). The CDR3 runs 16 residues. V was trimmed by 0 bases and J by 9 bases, leaving 15 bases between them. The germline V gene encodes CDR1 SGHTA and CDR2 FQGNSA. CDR3 in amino acids: CASSLAISGPRSPLHF. Here the CDR3 DNA reads TGTGCCAGCAGCTTAGCGATTTCGGGGCCTCGTTCACCCCTCCACTTT.

J is TRBJ1-2 and V is TRBV27; a weak D match, TRBD1 (6 bases). The CDR3 covers 13 residues. In germline, CDR1 is MNHEY, CDR2 SMNVEV (reference sequence). Trimming left V 3 bases short and J 8 bases short, with 13 bases between. The CDR3 nucleotides read TGTGCCAGCAGTTTTAGGGCAGGGGTCGGCTACACCTTC. Protein product: CASSFRAGVGYTF.

The chain links TRBV28 to TRBJ2-7; TRBD1 aligns across 9 bases. Germline CDR1 and CDR2: MDHEN and SYDVKM. The CDR3 has 15 residues. V trimming: 7 bases; J trimming: 5 bases; junction bases outside the gene matches: 12. The DNA for the CDR3 is TGTGCCAGCACCATGGTGGGACAGGGTTTCCACGAGCAGTACTTC. It specifies CASTMVGQGFHEQYF. The variable domain in full, completed from reference TRBV28 and TRBJ2-7, reads DVKVTQSSRYLVKRTGEKVFLECVQDMDHENMFWYRQDPGLGLRLIYFSYDVKMKEKGDIPEGYSVSREKKERFSLILESASTNQTSMYLCASTMVGQGFHEQYFGPGTRLTVT.

The chain couples TRBV5-6 to TRBJ1-1; 7 positions match TRBD1. Germline V gives CDR1 SGHDT, CDR2 YYEEEE. The CDR3 covers 13 residues. J gave up 0 bases and V 7 bases, and 3 bases lay outside the gene matches. As DNA, the CDR3 is TGTGCCAGCCAGGGGGGGTTGAACACTGAAGCTTTCTTT. Encoded protein: CASQGGLNTEAFF.

The chain employs TRBV21-1 and TRBJ1-5. TRBV21-1 counts as a pseudogene. This CDR3 contains 17 residues. In DNA, the CDR3 is TGTGCCAGCAGCAAAGACGAAAGGGGGGTGTTCAATCAGCCCCAGCATTTT. As protein: CASSKDERGVFNQPQHF.

V and J are TRBV6-5 and TRBJ1-2; D is uncertain. The germline V gene encodes CDR1 MNHEY and CDR2 SVGAGI. The CDR3 runs to 14 residues. V shed 0 bases and J shed 1 base, with 6 bases lying between them. CDR3 coding DNA: TGTGCCAGCAGTTACTCAGCAAGTAACTATGGCTACACCTTC. Encoded protein: CASSYSASNYGYTF.

For the CDR3, the DNA is TGTGCCAGCAGCGTAGTTCCAGCCGGACATCAAGGAAAACTGTTTTTT. Translated, it gives CASSVVPAGHQGKLFF. This chain joins TRBV9 and TRBJ1-4, with a tentative D call TRBD1 (5 bases). This CDR3 region has 16 residues. Germline V CDR1 and CDR2: SGDLS, YYNGEE. V was pared by 0 bases and J by 10 bases, with 19 bases between.

The chain combines TRBV4-1 with TRBJ1-2; D might be TRBD1 (5 bases). Looked up from germline, CDR1 is MGHRA and CDR2 is YSYEKL. V dropped 1 base and J dropped 0 bases, with 15 bases sitting between them. This CDR3 comprises 17 residues. The CDR3 spells CASSQGGRGRSNYGYTF. CDR3 nucleotide sequence: TGCGCCAGCAGCCAAGGGGGCAGAGGCAGATCTAACTATGGCTACACCTTC.

The chain links TRBV19 to TRBJ1-5; 9 nucleotides agree with TRBD1. The J call is uncertain, as TRBJ2-3 better fits the DNA end. The CDR3 spans 14 residues. Germline V gene sequence: CDR1 LNHDA, CDR2 SQIVND (reference sequence). CDR3 sequence (DNA): TGTGCCAGTGGGGACAGGGCTTGGAGGCAGCCCCAGTATTTT. It codes for CASGDRAWRQPQYF.

The J gene is TRBJ1-2, the V gene TRBV25-1, with TRBD1 identical over 9 bases. J was trimmed by 4 bases and V by 3 bases; bases with no gene match: 12. CDR1 and CDR2 (germline): MGHDK, SYGVNS. This CDR3 comprises 17 residues. The CDR3, as DNA: TGTGCCAGCAGTGATCCGCCTGGGACAGGGCGCGGCTATGGCTACACCTTC. Translating it yields CASSDPPGTGRGYGYTF.

The gene calls are TRBV6-5 and TRBJ2-7, with 7 bases lining up with TRBD1. Germline CDR1 is MNHEY and CDR2 is SVGAGI. The CDR3 extends over 12 amino acids. Trimming cost V 4 bases and J 11 bases; bases outside gene matches: 8. CDR3 DNA sequence: TGTGCCAGCAGTTCAGCCGGGACAGTGAAGTACTTC. Translated, it gives CASSSAGTVKYF.

The chain employs TRBV29-1 and TRBJ2-2; TRBD2 matches 10 bases. The CDR3 has 13 amino acids. Losses at the gene ends were 3 bases for V and 7 bases for J; bases not matched to a gene: 2. CDR1 and CDR2 from the germline V gene are SQVTM and ANQGSEA. The CDR3 region has the DNA TGCAGCGTTGACAGGACTAGCGGCGGGGAGCTGTTTTTT. Protein product: CSVDRTSGGELFF.

The chain uses TRBV19 and TRBJ1-1; D perhaps matches TRBD1 (5 bases). Trimming left V 3 bases short and J 0 bases short, with 11 bases between. Germline CDR1 is LNHDA and CDR2 is SQIVND (reference sequence). CDR3 length: 15 amino acids. As DNA, the CDR3 is TGTGCCAGTAGTATTCAACGCAGGGTGAACACTGAAGCTTTCTTT. Translating gives CASSIQRRVNTEAFF.

This sequence joins TRBV27 and TRBJ1-6, with TRBD1 as a possible D gene (6 bases). V lost 9 bases, J lost 7 bases, and 22 bases lay in between. This CDR3 is 16 amino acids long. From germline, CDR1 is MNHEY and CDR2 SMNVEV (reference sequence). CDR3 DNA sequence: TGTGCCAGTAACCAGTGGGGGGGCTACGGGAATTCACCCCTCCACTTT. Its translation: CASNQWGGYGNSPLHF.

The chain links TRBV6-5 to TRBJ1-5, with D perhaps matching TRBD1 (5 bases). With 6 bases removed from V and 6 bases from J, the gap between germline ends came to 12 bases. This CDR3 is 13 amino acids long. CDR1 is MNHEY, CDR2 SVGAGI, per germline. DNA for the CDR3: TGTGCCAGCAGCCCGGGCGGGGCTCAGCCCCAGCATTTT. This sequence encodes CASSPGGAQPQHF.

The V gene is TRBV29-1, the J gene TRBJ1-1; 7 positions match TRBD1. V shed 4 bases and J 0 bases; nucleotides not matched to a gene: 2. Per germline, CDR1 SQVTM and CDR2 ANQGSEA. This CDR3 spans 13 amino acids. CDR3 in amino acids: CSVGGQLNTEAFF. As DNA, the CDR3 is TGCAGCGTTGGGGGACAGTTGAACACTGAAGCTTTCTTT.

CDR3 residues: CASSQRVNTEAFF. The CDR3 DNA follows: TGTGCCAGCAGCCAACGGGTGAACACTGAAGCTTTCTTT. The chain is built from TRBV3-1 (or the pseudogene TRBV3-2) and TRBJ1-1; D call uncertain. CDR1 and CDR2 from the germline V gene are LGHDT and YNNKEL (reference sequence). This CDR3 is built from 13 residues. Trimming pared 2 bases from V and 0 bases from J, leaving 4 bases between.

The V call is TRBV10-2, the J call TRBJ2-5; maybe TRBD1 (6 bases). The V end lost 2 bases, the J end lost 5 bases, and 15 bases lay between the germline ends. Germline-derived CDR1 and CDR2 are WSHSY and SAAADI. CDR3 length equals 15 residues. CDR3: CASSEGKARGETQYF. CDR3 DNA sequence: TGCGCCAGCAGTGAGGGGAAGGCCAGGGGCGAGACCCAGTACTTC.

This rearrangement joins TRBV29-1 to TRBJ2-2; D possibly matches TRBD1 or TRBD2 (6 bases each). Germline-derived CDR1 and CDR2 are SQVTM and ANQGSEA. Trimming pared 4 bases from V and 7 bases from J, leaving 10 bases between. The CDR3 length is 12 residues. CDR3 sequence reads: CSVVGGSGELFF. CDR3 DNA: TGCAGCGTTGTAGGGGGGAGCGGGGAGCTGTTTTTT.

This clone was seen just once. This rearrangement joins TRBV5-1 to TRBJ1-3; a possible D gene is TRBD1 (6 bases). The CDR3 sequence is 15 residues long. Per germline, CDR1 SGHRS and CDR2 YFSETQ. V lost 0 bases, J lost 8 bases, and 15 bases lay in between. CDR3 in DNA: TGCGCCAGCAGCTTGGGGGGCCCGGGGGCGGACACCATATATTTT. This sequence encodes CASSLGGPGADTIYF.

The rearrangement uses TRBV7-6 and TRBJ2-7, with 15 bases fitting TRBD2. Germline V gene data show CDR1 as SGHVS and CDR2 as FNYEAQ. V shed 5 bases and J 1 base; nucleotides not matched to a gene: 9. The CDR3 runs to 18 residues. The CDR3 loop reads CASSLGTSGGPFSYEQYF. The CDR3, as DNA: TGTGCCAGCAGCCTAGGGACTAGCGGGGGGCCTTTTTCCTACGAGCAGTACTTC.

This clone has just one count. This chain links TRBV24-1 with TRBJ2-3, with a possible D match to TRBD2 (5 bases). Germline values: CDR1 KGHDR, CDR2 SFDVKD. V was shortened by 5 bases and J by 7 bases, with 15 bases between the two germline ends. The CDR3 sequence is 14 residues long. CDR3 in amino acids: CATSGSAPPNTQYF. DNA of the CDR3: TGTGCCACCAGTGGTAGCGCTCCTCCGAATACGCAGTATTTT.

This chain connects TRBV5-6 to TRBJ1-3, with D uncertain. The CDR3 covers 14 residues. Trimming cost V 5 bases and J 3 bases, with 12 bases left between them. The germline V gene encodes CDR1 SGHDT and CDR2 YYEEEE. The CDR3 DNA reads as TGTGCCAGCAGGTCGGGCGGTCTTGGAAACACCATATATTTT. This sequence encodes CASRSGGLGNTIYF.

The chain couples TRBV7-8 to TRBJ1-5, with 8 nucleotides matching TRBD1. V shed 5 bases and J 6 bases; nucleotides not matched to a gene: 12. The germline V gene has CDR1 SGHVS and CDR2 FQNEAQ. The CDR3 is 16 amino acids. CDR3 amino acids: CASSTWTGTSSQPQHF. CDR3 nucleotides: TGTGCCAGCAGCACTTGGACAGGGACGTCAAGTCAGCCCCAGCATTTT.

This chain links TRBV12-3 or TRBV12-4 with TRBJ1-6, with 9 bases that match TRBD1. The CDR3 extends over 13 amino acids. V shed 7 bases, J shed 10 bases, and the junction held 5 bases outside the gene matches. In nucleotides, the CDR3 is TGTGCCAGCAACCCGGGACAGGGCTCACCCCTCCACTTT. Its translation is CASNPGQGSPLHF.

The genes are TRBV6-1 and TRBJ2-1, with a tentative D call TRBD2 (6 bases). Trimming took off 3 bases at V and 15 bases at J, with 15 bases between the two ends. The CDR3 has 12 amino acids. Germline CDR1 is MNHNS and CDR2 is SASEGT. CDR3 amino acids: CASSEAKGGTFF. CDR3 DNA sequence: TGTGCCAGCAGTGAGGCCAAAGGAGGGACGTTCTTC.